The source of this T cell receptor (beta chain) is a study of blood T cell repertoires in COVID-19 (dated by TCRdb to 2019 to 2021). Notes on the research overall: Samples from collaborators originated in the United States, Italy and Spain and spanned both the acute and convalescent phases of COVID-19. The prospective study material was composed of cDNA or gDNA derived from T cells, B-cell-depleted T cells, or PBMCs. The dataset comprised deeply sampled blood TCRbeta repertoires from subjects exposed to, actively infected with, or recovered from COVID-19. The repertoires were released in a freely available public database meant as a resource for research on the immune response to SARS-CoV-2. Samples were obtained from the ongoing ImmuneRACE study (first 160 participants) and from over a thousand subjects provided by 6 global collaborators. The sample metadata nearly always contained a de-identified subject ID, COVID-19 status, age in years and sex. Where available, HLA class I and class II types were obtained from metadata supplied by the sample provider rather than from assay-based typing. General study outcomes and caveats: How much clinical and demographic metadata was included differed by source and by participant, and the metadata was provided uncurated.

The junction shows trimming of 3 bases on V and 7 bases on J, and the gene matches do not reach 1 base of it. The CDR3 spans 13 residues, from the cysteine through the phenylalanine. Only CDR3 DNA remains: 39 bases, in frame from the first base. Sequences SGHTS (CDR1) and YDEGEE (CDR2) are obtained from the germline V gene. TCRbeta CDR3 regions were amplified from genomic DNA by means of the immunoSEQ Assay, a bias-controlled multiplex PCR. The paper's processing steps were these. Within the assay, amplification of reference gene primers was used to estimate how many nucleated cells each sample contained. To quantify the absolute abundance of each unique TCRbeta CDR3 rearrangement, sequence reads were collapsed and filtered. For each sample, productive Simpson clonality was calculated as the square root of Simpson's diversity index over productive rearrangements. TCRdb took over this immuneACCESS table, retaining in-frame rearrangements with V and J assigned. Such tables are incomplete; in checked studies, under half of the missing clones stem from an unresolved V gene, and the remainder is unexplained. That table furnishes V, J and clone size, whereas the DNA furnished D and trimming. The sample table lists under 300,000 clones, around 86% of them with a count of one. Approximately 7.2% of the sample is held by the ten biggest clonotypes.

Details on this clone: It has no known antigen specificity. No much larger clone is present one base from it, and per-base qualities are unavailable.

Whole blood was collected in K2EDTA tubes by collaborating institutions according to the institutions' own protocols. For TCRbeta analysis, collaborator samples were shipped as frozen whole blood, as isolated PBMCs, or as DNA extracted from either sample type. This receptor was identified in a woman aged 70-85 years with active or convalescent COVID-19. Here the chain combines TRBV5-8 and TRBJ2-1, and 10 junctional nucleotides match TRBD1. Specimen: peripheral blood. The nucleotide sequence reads TGTGCCAGCAGCTGGACAGGGGGGAATGAGCAGTTCTTC. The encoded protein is CASSWTGGNEQFF. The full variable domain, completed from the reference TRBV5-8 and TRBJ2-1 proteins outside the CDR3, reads EAGVTQSPTHLIKTRGQQATLRCSPISGHTSVYWYQQALGLGLQFLLWYDEGEERNRGNFPPRFSGRQFPNYSSELNVNALELEDSALYLCASSWTGGNEQFFGPGTRLTVL.